This paragraph covers one T cell receptor (beta chain) sequence. Its antigen is still unknown. This CDR3 region has 11 residues. CDR1 and CDR2 from the germline V gene are SQVTM and ANQGSEA. V was shortened by 8 bases and J by 8 bases, with 15 bases between the two germline ends. The data were obtained in a study of shared clonotypes between healthy human individuals. General study results and limits: Donor scarcity curtailed the genetic and exposure-history diversity represented herein.

This was a deep-level run. The method was immunoSEQ multiplex PCR; TCRdb's version includes in-frame clones alone and lacks a portion of them. Of more than 550,000 clones in the sample, about 90% were seen once. The chain is built from TRBV29-1 and TRBJ1-2; a possible D gene is TRBD1 (5 bases). The TCR was taken from a man between 18 and 35 years old in good health. Some clones in this sample may be carry-over from other donors' samples. What was sequenced was memory CD8+ T cells from PBMCs. Stated subset: CD45RO+ cells pooled with CCR7-negative TemRA cells. CDR3 amino acids: CSTEGDWGYTF. CDR3 coding DNA: TGCAGCACAGAAGGGGATTGGGGCTACACCTTC.